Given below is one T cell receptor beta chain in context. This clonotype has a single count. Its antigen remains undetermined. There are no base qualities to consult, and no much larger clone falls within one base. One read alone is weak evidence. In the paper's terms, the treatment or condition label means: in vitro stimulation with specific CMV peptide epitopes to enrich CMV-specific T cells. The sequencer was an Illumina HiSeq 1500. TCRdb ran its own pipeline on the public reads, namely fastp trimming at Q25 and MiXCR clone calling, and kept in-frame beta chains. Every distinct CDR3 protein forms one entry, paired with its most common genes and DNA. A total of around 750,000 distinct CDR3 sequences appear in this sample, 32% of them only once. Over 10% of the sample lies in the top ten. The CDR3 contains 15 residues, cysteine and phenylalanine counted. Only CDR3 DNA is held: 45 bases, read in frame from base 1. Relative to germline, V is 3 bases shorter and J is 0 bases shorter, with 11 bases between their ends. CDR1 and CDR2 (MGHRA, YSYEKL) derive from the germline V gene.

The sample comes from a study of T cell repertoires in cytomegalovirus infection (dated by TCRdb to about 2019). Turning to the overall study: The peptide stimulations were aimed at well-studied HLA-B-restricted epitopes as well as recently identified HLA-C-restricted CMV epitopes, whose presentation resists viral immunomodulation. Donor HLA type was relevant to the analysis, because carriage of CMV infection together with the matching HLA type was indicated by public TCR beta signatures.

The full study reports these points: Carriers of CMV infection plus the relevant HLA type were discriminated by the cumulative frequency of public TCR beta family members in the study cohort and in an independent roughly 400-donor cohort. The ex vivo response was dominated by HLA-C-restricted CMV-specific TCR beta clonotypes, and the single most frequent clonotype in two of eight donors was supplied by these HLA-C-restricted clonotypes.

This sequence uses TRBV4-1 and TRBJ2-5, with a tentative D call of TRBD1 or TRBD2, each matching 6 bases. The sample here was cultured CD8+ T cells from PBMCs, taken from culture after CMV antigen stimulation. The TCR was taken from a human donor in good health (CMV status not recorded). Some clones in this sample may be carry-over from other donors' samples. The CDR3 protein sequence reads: CASSHRRDNQETQYF. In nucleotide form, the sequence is TGCGCCAGCAGCCACCGGCGGGACAACCAAGAGACCCAGTACTTC.